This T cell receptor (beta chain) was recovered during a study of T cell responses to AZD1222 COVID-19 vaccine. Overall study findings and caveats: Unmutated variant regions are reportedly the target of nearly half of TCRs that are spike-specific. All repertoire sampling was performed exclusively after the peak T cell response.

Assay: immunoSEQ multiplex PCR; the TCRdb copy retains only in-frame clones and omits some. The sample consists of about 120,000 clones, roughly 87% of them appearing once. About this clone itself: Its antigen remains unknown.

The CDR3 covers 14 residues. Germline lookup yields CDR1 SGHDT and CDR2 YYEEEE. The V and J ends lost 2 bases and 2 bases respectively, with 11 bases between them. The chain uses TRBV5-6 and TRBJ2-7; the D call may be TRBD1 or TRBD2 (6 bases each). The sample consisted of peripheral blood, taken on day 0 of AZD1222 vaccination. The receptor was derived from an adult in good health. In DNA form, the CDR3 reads TGTGCCAGCAGCTTAGGCGGGGACACCTACGAGCAGTACTTC. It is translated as CASSLGGDTYEQYF.